The 4 T cell receptor beta chains given below trace back to one sample, sequenced in a study of cytomegalovirus exposure and HLA in healthy donors. A multiplex PCR was run with 60 Vbeta primers and 13 Jbeta primers. Repertoires were generated with immunoSEQ multiplex PCR, while TCRdb's copy carries only in-frame clones and drops some. This sample has some 200,000 clones; about 9% occur once, and the top ten carry 1% to 1.5%. The sequencing sample was made of PBMCs. The receptors shown here come from a woman younger than 45 in good health and CMV-seropositive.

This clone has just a few counts. The V gene is TRBV5-1, the J gene TRBJ1-1, with TRBD1 as a possible D gene (6 bases). Germline CDR1 SGHRS, CDR2 YFSETQ. The V end was cut by 5 bases, the J end by 0 bases, with 20 bases between. The CDR3 has 17 amino acids. CDR3 region: CASRAPRGSGMNTEAFF. The CDR3 DNA sequence: TGCGCCAGCAGAGCTCCCAGGGGAAGTGGGATGAACACTGAAGCTTTCTTT.

This clone was seen a few times. CDR3 nucleotides: TGCGCCAGCCCTCGGCGGAGTTCCTTCTACGAGCAGTACTTC. This encodes CASPRRSSFYEQYF. This sequence joins TRBV5-1 and TRBJ2-7; no clear D. V dropped 7 bases and J dropped 3 bases, with 17 bases sitting between them. Germline CDR1 reads SGHRS; CDR2 reads YFSETQ. This CDR3 has 14 amino acids.

This clone was counted only a few times. The chain couples TRBV11-2 to TRBJ2-2; 7 nucleotides line up with TRBD1. This CDR3 has 15 residues. With 5 bases clipped from V and 2 bases from J, the junction kept 5 bases outside the gene matches. Per germline, CDR1 SGHAT and CDR2 FQNNGV. The chain's CDR3 is CASSPGTENTGELFF. For the CDR3, the DNA is TGTGCCAGCAGCCCTGGGACAGAAAACACCGGGGAGCTGTTTTTT. The complete variable domain, with remaining parts taken from reference TRBV11-2 and TRBJ2-2, reads EAGVAQSPRYKIIEKRQSVAFWCNPISGHATLYWYQQILGQGPKLLIQFQNNGVVDDSQLPKDRFSAERLKGVDSTLKIQPAKLEDSAVYLCASSPGTENTGELFFGEGSRLTVL.

The chain recombines TRBV7-8 with TRBJ2-2, with TRBD2 identical over 12 bases. The length of the CDR3 is 16 residues. CDR1 and CDR2 (germline): SGHVS, FQNEAQ. V lost 2 bases to trimming and J lost 4 bases; unmatched junction nucleotides: 2. The CDR3 DNA is TGTGCCAGCAGCTTAATGGGACTAGCGGGCACCGGGGAGCTGTTTTTT. It specifies CASSLMGLAGTGELFF.